The 27 T cell receptor beta chains reported below all come from one sample, sequenced in a study of blood T cell repertoires in COVID-19. Clones were sequenced by immunoSEQ multiplex PCR, and TCRdb holds only the in-frame ones, with some missing. The table records roughly 100,000 clones, nearly 90% of them present only once. Sequencing was done on a sample of peripheral blood. These receptors all come from a man between 50 and 59 years old in a cohort sampled during active COVID-19.

The rearrangement uses TRBV27 and TRBJ2-5; a possible D gene is TRBD1 (6 bases). Per germline, CDR1 MNHEY and CDR2 SMNVEV (reference sequence). The CDR3 extends over 14 amino acids. V was pared by 6 bases and J by 5 bases, with 16 bases between. CDR3 bases: TGTGCCAGCAGGGAGCTGGGGGCGCGGGAGACCCAGTACTTC. Translating it yields CASRELGARETQYF.

V gene TRBV3-1 (or the pseudogene TRBV3-2) combines with J gene TRBJ1-1, with TRBD1 matching over 8 bases. CDR3 size: 14 residues. After removal of 5 bases from V and 2 bases from J, the junction contained 4 bases not matched to a gene. Germline CDR1 reads LGHDT; CDR2 reads YNNKEL (reference sequence). The CDR3, as DNA: TGTGCCAGCAGCGACAGGGGTTCCAACACTGAAGCTTTCTTT. Protein: CASSDRGSNTEAFF.

The chain has TRBV15 and TRBJ1-6; TRBD1 aligns across 10 bases. The CDR3 is 16 residues long. CDR1 LNHNV and CDR2 YYDKDF come from the germline V gene (reference sequence). Trimming at V came to 1 base and at J to 11 bases, leaving 8 bases not matched to a gene. The CDR3 DNA is TGTGCCACCAGCAGAGCATCCGGGACAGGGGTTACACCCCTCCACTTT. This translates into CATSRASGTGVTPLHF.

The J gene is TRBJ2-3, the V gene TRBV28; 12 bases align to TRBD2. V was pared by 6 bases and J by 8 bases, with 12 bases of the junction left unmatched. CDR1 and CDR2 (germline): MDHEN, SYDVKM. The CDR3 has 16 amino acids. The CDR3 DNA sequence: TGTGCCAGCAGCCCACCTAGCGGGGGGGCTGCGGCTACGCAGTATTTT. It yields the protein CASSPPSGGAAATQYF.

This rearrangement joins TRBV6-4 to TRBJ2-2, with a possible D match to TRBD1 (6 bases). This CDR3 spans 14 amino acids. The germline V gene encodes CDR1 MRHNA and CDR2 SNTAGT. V gave up 6 bases and J gave up 5 bases, with 13 bases separating them. This CDR3 is CASRGGFLTGELFF. DNA of the CDR3: TGTGCCAGCAGAGGGGGTTTTCTTACCGGGGAGCTGTTTTTT.

The V gene is TRBV4-1, the J gene TRBJ2-5, with D maybe TRBD2 (6 bases). Germline CDR1 MGHRA, CDR2 YSYEKL. V shed 4 bases and J shed 4 bases, with 28 bases lying between them. The CDR3 totals 19 residues. As DNA, the CDR3 is TGCGCCAGCAGCCCGCTCGGAGGGTCGATGGCGGGCCCACTAGAGACCCAGTACTTC. It is translated as CASSPLGGSMAGPLETQYF.

J is TRBJ2-5 and V is TRBV10-2; 7 nucleotides line up with TRBD2. Losses at the gene ends were 3 bases for V and 5 bases for J; bases not matched to a gene: 6. CDR1 is WSHSY and CDR2 is SAAADI in the germline V gene. The CDR3 is made up of 14 amino acids. The CDR3 nucleotides are TGCGCCAGCAGTGATTGGGGGGGTGGGGAGACCCAGTACTTC. This encodes CASSDWGGGETQYF.

The chain is built from TRBV7-2 and TRBJ1-5; TRBD1 is a possible D gene (6 bases). The CDR3 covers 17 residues. The V end was cut by 5 bases, the J end by 0 bases, with 17 bases between. Germline V gene data show CDR1 as SGHTA and CDR2 as FQGNSA. As DNA, the CDR3 is TGTGCCAGCAGCCCCACCCGGACAGTCCGTAGCAATCAGCCCCAGCATTTT. Translation: CASSPTRTVRSNQPQHF.

The V gene is TRBV2, the J gene TRBJ2-7; 9 positions match TRBD1. Per the germline V gene, CDR1 is SNHLY and CDR2 is FYNNEI. The CDR3 consists of 15 residues. V shed 4 bases and J 6 bases; nucleotides not matched to a gene: 10. The CDR3 loop is CASSGRGDRESEQYV. Here the CDR3 DNA reads TGTGCCAGCAGTGGCCGAGGGGACAGGGAATCCGAGCAGTACGTC.

This clone turned up a few times. The V call is TRBV6-2 or TRBV6-3, the J call TRBJ1-2, with 8 bases matching TRBD1. The CDR3 totals 13 residues. CDR1 and CDR2 (germline): MNHEY, SVGEGT. The J segment lost 3 bases and the V segment lost 5 bases, leaving 2 bases of the junction unmatched. The CDR3 DNA follows: TGTGCCAGCAGTCAGGGGGCAGACTATGGCTACACCTTC. This encodes CASSQGADYGYTF.

This chain connects TRBV5-4 to TRBJ1-1, with TRBD1 matching 10 bases. Germline trimming cut 4 bases from V and 5 bases from J; bases unmatched to any gene: 11. The germline V gene has CDR1 SGHNT and CDR2 YYREEE (reference sequence). The CDR3 is made up of 16 amino acids. In nucleotides, the CDR3 is TGTGCCAGCAGCAGGGCCGGGACAGGGGCTTCAACTGAAGCTTTCTTT. It translates to CASSRAGTGASTEAFF. Filled out from reference TRBV5-4 and TRBJ1-1, the complete variable domain reads ETGVTQSPTHLIKTRGQQVTLRCSSQSGHNTVSWYQQALGQGPQFIFQYYREEENGRGNFPPRFSGLQFPNYSSELNVNALELDDSALYLCASSRAGTGASTEAFFGQGTRLTVV.

The V gene is TRBV18, the J gene TRBJ1-1, with TRBD1 as a possible D gene (5 bases). There are 12 residues in the CDR3. The germline CDR1 and CDR2 sequences are KGHSH and LQKENI. Trimming removed 8 bases from V and 3 bases from J, with 10 bases in between. The CDR3 here is CASTREDTEAFF. DNA of the CDR3: TGTGCCAGCACCAGGGAAGACACTGAAGCTTTCTTT.

This clone was detected only once. The chain combines TRBV11-3 with TRBJ2-2; D unresolved. The V gene's germline CDR1 is SGHNT and CDR2 YENEEA. V was cut by 0 bases and J by 2 bases, with 7 bases left in between. The CDR3 is 15 residues long. CDR3 residues: CASSLDLRNTGELFF. CDR3 bases: TGTGCCAGCAGCTTAGATCTGAGAAACACCGGGGAGCTGTTTTTT. The whole variable domain, remainder taken from reference TRBV11-3 and TRBJ2-2, is EAGVVQSPRYKIIEKKQPVAFWCNPISGHNTLYWYLQNLGQGPELLIRYENEEAVDDSQLPKDRFSAERLKGVDSTLKIQPAELGDSAVYLCASSLDLRNTGELFFGEGSRLTVL.

This clone has just a few counts. V is TRBV7-9 and J is TRBJ2-2, with 9 bases lining up with TRBD1. CDR3 length equals 15 residues. CDR1 and CDR2 from the germline V gene are SEHNR and FQNEAQ (reference sequence). Losses at the gene ends were 5 bases for V and 5 bases for J; bases not matched to a gene: 6. The CDR3 spells CASSPTGGNTGELFF. CDR3 DNA: TGTGCCAGCAGCCCGACAGGGGGTAATACCGGGGAGCTGTTTTTT.

The rearrangement joins TRBV19 to TRBJ1-5; 9 nucleotides match TRBD1. Germline CDR1 LNHDA, CDR2 SQIVND (reference sequence). There are 19 residues in the CDR3. The V gene end was trimmed by 5 bases and the J gene end by 5 bases; junction bases not matched to a gene: 19. For the CDR3, the DNA is TGTGCCAGTAGTGGACAACGGACAGGGGTCGGGGGGGCCCATCAGCCCCAGCATTTT. Translation: CASSGQRTGVGGAHQPQHF.

The chain links TRBV6-1 to TRBJ1-2, with a weak D call TRBD1 (6 bases). Trimming left V 2 bases short and J 5 bases short, with 15 bases between. CDR1 MNHNS and CDR2 SASEGT come from the germline V gene. The CDR3 extends over 15 amino acids. CDR3 sequence: CASSEPGNRAYGYTF. Written as DNA, the CDR3 is TGTGCCAGCAGTGAACCGGGCAACAGGGCTTATGGCTACACCTTC.

V and J are TRBV9 and TRBJ1-1; 10 bases map to TRBD1. This CDR3 spans 15 amino acids. V trimming: 2 bases; J trimming: 1 base; junction bases outside the gene matches: 2. Germline CDR1 and CDR2: SGDLS and YYNGEE. The CDR3 reads CASSVGTGANTEAFF. CDR3 sequence (DNA): TGTGCCAGCAGCGTTGGGACAGGGGCGAACACTGAAGCTTTCTTT.

This clone appeared once. V and J are TRBV20-1 and TRBJ2-7, with a tentative D call TRBD2 (5 bases). With 5 bases removed from V and 6 bases from J, the gap between germline ends came to 11 bases. Germline V lookup: CDR1 DFQATT, CDR2 SNEGSKA (reference sequence). The CDR3 spans 11 residues. Written as DNA, the CDR3 is TGCAGTGCTGAGACGAGGGTCGAGCAGTACTTC. Translation: CSAETRVEQYF.

V is TRBV4-2 and J is TRBJ1-2; D is undetermined. The CDR3 is 16 residues long. Trimming pared 0 bases from V and 0 bases from J, leaving 11 bases between. In germline, CDR1 is LGHNA, CDR2 YNFKEQ. The CDR3 bases are TGTGCCAGCAGCCAAGATCCCGGTTTTACTAACTATGGCTACACCTTC. It encodes CASSQDPGFTNYGYTF.

The V and J genes are TRBV5-1 and TRBJ2-5; possibly TRBD1 for D (6 bases). CDR3 size: 16 residues. V shed 1 base and J shed 2 bases, with 15 bases lying between them. Looked up from germline, CDR1 is SGHRS and CDR2 is YFSETQ. DNA for the CDR3: TGCGCCAGCAGCTTGCTGGTGGGGGCCTCACAAGAGACCCAGTACTTC. This gives the protein CASSLLVGASQETQYF.

This clone was counted only a few times. The V gene is TRBV2, the J gene TRBJ1-2; 8 bases line up with TRBD1. The CDR3 consists of 13 residues. The germline V gene encodes CDR1 SNHLY and CDR2 FYNNEI. Unmatched junction bases numbered 1, after V lost 3 bases and J lost 4 bases. The CDR3 DNA reads TGTGCCAGCAGTGAGGGACAGGTCTATGGCTACACCTTC. Translation: CASSEGQVYGYTF. The full variable domain, in which reference TRBV2 and TRBJ1-2 provide the parts outside the CDR3, is EPEVTQTPSHQVTQMGQEVILRCVPISNHLYFYWYRQILGQKVEFLVSFYNNEISEKSEIFDDQFSVERPDGSNFTLKIRSTKLEDSAMYFCASSEGQVYGYTFGSGTRLTVV.

The CDR3 here is CASSYSPPDTQYF. The CDR3 nucleotides are TGTGCCAGCAGCTATAGCCCGCCAGATACGCAGTATTTT. V is TRBV11-1 and J is TRBJ2-3; D unclear. V dropped 4 bases and J dropped 4 bases, with 9 bases sitting between them. The length of the CDR3 is 13 residues. Germline V lookup: CDR1 SGHAT, CDR2 FQDESV (reference sequence).

This clone came up a few times. The rearrangement uses TRBV2 and TRBJ1-5; D gene ambiguous. CDR3 length equals 15 residues. V was pared by 5 bases and J by 2 bases, with 13 bases between. Germline-derived CDR1 and CDR2 are SNHLY and FYNNEI. CDR3 DNA: TGTGCCAGCAGTTTGAACCGGGTTGGCAATCAGCCCCAGCATTTT. Protein sequence: CASSLNRVGNQPQHF.

V gene TRBV7-2 combines with J gene TRBJ1-3, with D hard to call. Germline lookup yields CDR1 SGHTA and CDR2 FQGNSA. The germline V and J ends were trimmed by 1 base and 2 bases, with 6 bases remaining between them. The CDR3 spans 14 residues. The CDR3, as DNA: TGTGCCAGCAGCTTAGGAGGAGCTGGAAACACCATATATTTT. It yields the protein CASSLGGAGNTIYF.

The chain employs TRBV18 and TRBJ2-5; tentative D call: TRBD1 (5 bases). Trimming pared 2 bases from V and 2 bases from J, leaving 12 bases between. CDR1 KGHSH and CDR2 LQKENI come from the germline V gene. CDR3 length: 15 amino acids. CDR3 nucleotide sequence: TGTGCCAGCTCACCATTTCAGGGATTACAAGAGACCCAGTACTTC. Translation: CASSPFQGLQETQYF.

The chain has TRBV19 and TRBJ2-2; 9 nucleotides align to TRBD2. There are 17 residues in the CDR3. Germline V gene data show CDR1 as LNHDA and CDR2 as SQIVND (reference sequence). The V gene end was trimmed by 1 base and the J gene end by 2 bases; junction bases not matched to a gene: 5. CDR3 amino acids: CASSIGVAGANTGELFF. CDR3 nucleotides: TGTGCCAGTAGTATAGGGGTAGCGGGGGCCAACACCGGGGAGCTGTTTTTT. Filled out from reference TRBV19 and TRBJ2-2, the complete variable domain reads DGGITQSPKYLFRKEGQNVTLSCEQNLNHDAMYWYRQDPGQGLRLIYYSQIVNDFQKGDIAEGYSVSREKKESFPLTVTSAQKNPTAFYLCASSIGVAGANTGELFFGEGSRLTVL.

The chain joins TRBV2 to TRBJ2-1, with 8 nucleotides matching TRBD1. The CDR3 consists of 11 residues. J was trimmed by 5 bases and V by 10 bases; bases with no gene match: 1. CDR1 SNHLY and CDR2 FYNNEI come from the germline V gene. The DNA for the CDR3 is TGTGCCACCAGGGGGCACAATGAGCAGTTCTTC. Encoded protein: CATRGHNEQFF.